This entry features one TCR beta chain sequence. The sample is drawn from a study of molecular identifiers for immune sequencing clone quantification. Study-level information: Split five ways in replicates, RNA from approximately 20,000 or 100,000 naive CD8 cells had four portions sequenced.

Trimming removed 1 base from V and 7 bases from J, with 26 bases in between. Germline V gene data show CDR1 as SEHNR and CDR2 as FQNEAQ (reference sequence). The CDR3 is made up of 19 amino acids. Each CDR3 protein is one row after TCRdb ran MiXCR on the PCR reads. The table includes some 680,000 distinct CDR3 sequences, less than 30% detected once. The chain combines TRBV7-9 with TRBJ2-4, with D maybe TRBD2 (5 bases). Material for sequencing was naive CD8+ T cells from blood, with Jurkat cell RNA spiked in. The subset is: FACS-sorted CD8+CD4-CCR7+CD45RA+ naive T cells. The receptor comes from a human donor in good health. Some libraries in this study had Jurkat cell RNA spiked in. The CDR3 DNA reads TGTGCCAGCAGCTTAGACGGGGAAGCCCCTTCTCTAGCCATGAACATTCAGTACTTC. It encodes CASSLDGEAPSLAMNIQYF.